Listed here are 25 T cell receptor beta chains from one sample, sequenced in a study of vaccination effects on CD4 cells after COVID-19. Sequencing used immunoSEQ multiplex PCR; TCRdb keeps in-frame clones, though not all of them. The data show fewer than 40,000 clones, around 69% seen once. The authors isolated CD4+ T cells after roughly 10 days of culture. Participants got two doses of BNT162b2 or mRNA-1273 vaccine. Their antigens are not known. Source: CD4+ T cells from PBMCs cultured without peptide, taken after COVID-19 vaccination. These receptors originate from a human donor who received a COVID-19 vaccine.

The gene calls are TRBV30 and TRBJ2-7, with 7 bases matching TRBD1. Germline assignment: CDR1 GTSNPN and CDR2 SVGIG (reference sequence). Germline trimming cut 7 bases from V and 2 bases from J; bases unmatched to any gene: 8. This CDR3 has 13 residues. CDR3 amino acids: CASSRQGPYEQYF. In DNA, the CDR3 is TGTGCCTCCTCCCGACAGGGCCCCTACGAGCAGTACTTC.

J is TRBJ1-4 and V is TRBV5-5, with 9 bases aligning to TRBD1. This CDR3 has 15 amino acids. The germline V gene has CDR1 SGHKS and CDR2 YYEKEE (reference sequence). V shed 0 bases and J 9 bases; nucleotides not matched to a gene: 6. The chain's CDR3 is CASSLEAGQGKKLFF. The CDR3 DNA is TGTGCCAGCAGCTTGGAGGCGGGACAGGGAAAAAAACTGTTTTTT.

The CDR3 DNA reads TGTGCCAGCTCACCAGGGACAGCCCCTAACTATGGCTACACCTTC. This sequence encodes CASSPGTAPNYGYTF. The V call is TRBV18, the J call TRBJ1-2, with TRBD1 identical over 7 bases. V lost 2 bases to trimming and J lost 0 bases; unmatched junction nucleotides: 3. CDR1 KGHSH and CDR2 LQKENI come from the germline V gene. CDR3 size: 15 residues.

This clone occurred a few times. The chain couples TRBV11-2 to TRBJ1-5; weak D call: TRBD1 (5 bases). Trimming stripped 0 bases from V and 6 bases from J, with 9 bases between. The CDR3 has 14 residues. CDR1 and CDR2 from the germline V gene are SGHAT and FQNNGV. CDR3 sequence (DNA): TGTGCCAGCAGCTTAGATCGAGGGACTCAGCCCCAGCATTTT. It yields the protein CASSLDRGTQPQHF.

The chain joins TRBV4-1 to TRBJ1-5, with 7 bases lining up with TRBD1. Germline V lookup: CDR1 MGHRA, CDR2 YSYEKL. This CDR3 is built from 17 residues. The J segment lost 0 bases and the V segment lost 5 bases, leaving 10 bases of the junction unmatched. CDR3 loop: CASSEGTALNSNQPQHF. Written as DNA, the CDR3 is TGCGCCAGCAGCGAAGGGACAGCCCTAAATAGCAATCAGCCCCAGCATTTT.

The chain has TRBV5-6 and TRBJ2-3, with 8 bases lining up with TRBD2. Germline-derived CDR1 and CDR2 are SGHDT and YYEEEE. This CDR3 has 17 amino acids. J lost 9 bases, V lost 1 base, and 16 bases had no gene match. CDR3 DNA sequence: TGTGCCAGCAGCTTGACGACGAGCGGGAGCCACGCCGACACGCAGTATTTT. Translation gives CASSLTTSGSHADTQYF.

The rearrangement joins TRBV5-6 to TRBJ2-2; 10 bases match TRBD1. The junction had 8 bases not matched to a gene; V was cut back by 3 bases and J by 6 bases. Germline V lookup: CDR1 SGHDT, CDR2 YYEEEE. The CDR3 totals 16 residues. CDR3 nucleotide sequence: TGTGCCAGCAGCTGGGGCCCGGGACAGGGGTCCGGGGAGCTGTTTTTT. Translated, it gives CASSWGPGQGSGELFF.

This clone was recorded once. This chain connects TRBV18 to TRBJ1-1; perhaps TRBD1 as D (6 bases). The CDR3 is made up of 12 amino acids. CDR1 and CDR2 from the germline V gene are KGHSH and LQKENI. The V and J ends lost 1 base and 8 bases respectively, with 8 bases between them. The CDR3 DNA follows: TGTGCCAGCTCACCACGGGGGGGCGAAGCTTTCTTT. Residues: CASSPRGGEAFF.

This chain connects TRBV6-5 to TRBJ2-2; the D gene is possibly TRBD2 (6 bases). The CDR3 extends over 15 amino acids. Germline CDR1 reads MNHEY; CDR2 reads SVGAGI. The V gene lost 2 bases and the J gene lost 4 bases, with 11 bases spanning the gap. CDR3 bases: TGTGCCAGCAGTTACCCTCTCGGGGGCACCGGGGAGCTGTTTTTT. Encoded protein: CASSYPLGGTGELFF.

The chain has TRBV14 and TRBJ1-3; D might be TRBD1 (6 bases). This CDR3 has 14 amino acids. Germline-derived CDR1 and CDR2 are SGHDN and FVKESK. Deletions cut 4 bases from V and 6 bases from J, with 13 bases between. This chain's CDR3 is CASSPAGAINTIYF. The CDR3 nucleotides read TGTGCCAGCAGCCCTGCGGGGGCTATAAACACCATATATTTT.

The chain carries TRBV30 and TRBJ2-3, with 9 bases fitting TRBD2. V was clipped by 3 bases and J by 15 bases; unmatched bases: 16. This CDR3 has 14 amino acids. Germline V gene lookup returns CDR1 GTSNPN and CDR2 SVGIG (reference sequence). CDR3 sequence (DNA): TGTGCCTGGAGCCGAGGGGGCGGGAGGGCCTTACCCTATTTT. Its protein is CAWSRGGGRALPYF.

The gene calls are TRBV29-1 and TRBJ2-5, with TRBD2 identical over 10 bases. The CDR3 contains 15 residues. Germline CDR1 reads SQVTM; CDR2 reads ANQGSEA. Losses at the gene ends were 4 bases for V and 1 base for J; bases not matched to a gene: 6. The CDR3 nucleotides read TGCAGCGTTGCATCGGCTAGCGGGGGCCAAGAGACCCAGTACTTC. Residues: CSVASASGGQETQYF. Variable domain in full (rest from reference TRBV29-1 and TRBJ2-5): SAVISQKPSRDICQRGTSLTIQCQVDSQVTMMFWYRQQPGQSLTLIATANQGSEATYESGFVIDKFPISRPNLTFSTLTVSNMSPEDSSIYLCSVASASGGQETQYFGPGTRLLVL.

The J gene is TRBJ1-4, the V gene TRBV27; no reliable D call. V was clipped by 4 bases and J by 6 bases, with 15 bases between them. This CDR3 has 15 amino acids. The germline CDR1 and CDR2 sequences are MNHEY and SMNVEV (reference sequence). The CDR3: CASSSRGAPYEKLFF. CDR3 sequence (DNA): TGTGCCAGCAGTTCCCGGGGAGCACCGTATGAAAAACTGTTTTTT.

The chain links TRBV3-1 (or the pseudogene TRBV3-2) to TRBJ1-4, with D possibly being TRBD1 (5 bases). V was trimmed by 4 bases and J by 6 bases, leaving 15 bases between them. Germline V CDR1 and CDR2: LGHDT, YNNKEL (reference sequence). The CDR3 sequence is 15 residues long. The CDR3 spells CASSPGGVRYEKLFF. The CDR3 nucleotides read TGTGCCAGCAGCCCGGGGGGGGTCCGCTATGAAAAACTGTTTTTT.

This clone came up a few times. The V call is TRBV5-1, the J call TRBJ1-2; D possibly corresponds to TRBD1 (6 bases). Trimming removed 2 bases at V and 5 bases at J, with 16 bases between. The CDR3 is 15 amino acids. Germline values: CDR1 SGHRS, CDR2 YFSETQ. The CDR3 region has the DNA TGCGCCAGCAGCTTCGGCGTTCAGGGGACGTATGGCTACACCTTC. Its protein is CASSFGVQGTYGYTF.

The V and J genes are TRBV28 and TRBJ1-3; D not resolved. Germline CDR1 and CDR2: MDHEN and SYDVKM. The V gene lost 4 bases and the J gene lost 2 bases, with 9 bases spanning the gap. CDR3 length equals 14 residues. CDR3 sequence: CASSYGDPGNTIYF. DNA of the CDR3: TGTGCCAGCAGTTACGGAGACCCTGGAAACACCATATATTTT.

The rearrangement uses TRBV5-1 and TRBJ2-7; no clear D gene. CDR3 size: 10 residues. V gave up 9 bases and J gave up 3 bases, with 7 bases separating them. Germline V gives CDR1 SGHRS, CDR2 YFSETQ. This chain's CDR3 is CATLHYEQYF. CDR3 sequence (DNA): TGCGCCACCCTCCACTACGAGCAGTACTTC.

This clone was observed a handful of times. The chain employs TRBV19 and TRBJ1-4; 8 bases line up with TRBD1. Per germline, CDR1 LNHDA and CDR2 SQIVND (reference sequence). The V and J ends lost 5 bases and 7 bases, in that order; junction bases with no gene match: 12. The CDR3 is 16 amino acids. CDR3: CASSLSGQGVGEKLFF. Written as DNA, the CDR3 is TGTGCCAGTAGTTTATCTGGACAGGGTGTGGGTGAAAAACTGTTTTTT. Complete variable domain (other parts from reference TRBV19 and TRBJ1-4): DGGITQSPKYLFRKEGQNVTLSCEQNLNHDAMYWYRQDPGQGLRLIYYSQIVNDFQKGDIAEGYSVSREKKESFPLTVTSAQKNPTAFYLCASSLSGQGVGEKLFFGSGTQLSVL.

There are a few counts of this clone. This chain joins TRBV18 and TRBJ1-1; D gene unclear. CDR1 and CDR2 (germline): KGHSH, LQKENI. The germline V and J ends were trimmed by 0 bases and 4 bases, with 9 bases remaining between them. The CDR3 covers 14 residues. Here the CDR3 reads CASSPPSKGTEAFF. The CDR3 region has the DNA TGTGCCAGCTCACCACCCAGTAAGGGCACTGAAGCTTTCTTT.

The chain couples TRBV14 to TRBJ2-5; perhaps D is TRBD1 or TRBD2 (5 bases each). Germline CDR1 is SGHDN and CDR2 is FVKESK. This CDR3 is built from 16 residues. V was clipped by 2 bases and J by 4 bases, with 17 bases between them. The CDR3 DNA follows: TGTGCCAGCAGCCAACGGACACGGGATGGTCGAGAGACCCAGTACTTC. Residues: CASSQRTRDGRETQYF.

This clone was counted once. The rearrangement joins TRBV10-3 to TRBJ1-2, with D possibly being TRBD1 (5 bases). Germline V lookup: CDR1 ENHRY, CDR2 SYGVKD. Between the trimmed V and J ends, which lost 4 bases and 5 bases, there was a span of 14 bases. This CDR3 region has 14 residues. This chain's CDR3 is CAISGTLDPYGYTF. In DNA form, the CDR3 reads TGTGCCATCAGTGGGACACTGGACCCGTATGGCTACACCTTC.

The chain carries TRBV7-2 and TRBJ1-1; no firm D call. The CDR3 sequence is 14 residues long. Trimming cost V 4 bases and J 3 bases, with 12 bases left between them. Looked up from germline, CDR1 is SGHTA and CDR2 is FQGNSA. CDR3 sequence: CASSSPTQDTEAFF. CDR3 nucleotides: TGTGCCAGCAGCTCACCAACCCAGGACACTGAAGCTTTCTTT.

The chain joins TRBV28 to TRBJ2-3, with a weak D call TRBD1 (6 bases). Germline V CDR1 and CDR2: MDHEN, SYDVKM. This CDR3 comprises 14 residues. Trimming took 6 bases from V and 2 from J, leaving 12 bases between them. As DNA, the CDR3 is TGTGCCAGCAGGCCGGCAGGGGACACAGATACGCAGTATTTT. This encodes CASRPAGDTDTQYF.

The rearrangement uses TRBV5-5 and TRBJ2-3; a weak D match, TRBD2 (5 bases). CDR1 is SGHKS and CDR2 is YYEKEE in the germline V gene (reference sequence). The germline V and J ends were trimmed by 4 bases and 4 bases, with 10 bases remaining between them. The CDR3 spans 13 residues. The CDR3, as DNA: TGTGCCAGCAGCCGGACTTTGGCAGATACGCAGTATTTT. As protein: CASSRTLADTQYF.

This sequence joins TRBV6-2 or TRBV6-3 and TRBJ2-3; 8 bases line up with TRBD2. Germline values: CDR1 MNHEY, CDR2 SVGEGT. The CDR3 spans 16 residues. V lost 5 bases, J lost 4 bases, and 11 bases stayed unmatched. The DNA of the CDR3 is TGTGCCAGCAGTCCAGTTCGCGGGGGGTGGGCAGATACGCAGTATTTT. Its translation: CASSPVRGGWADTQYF.